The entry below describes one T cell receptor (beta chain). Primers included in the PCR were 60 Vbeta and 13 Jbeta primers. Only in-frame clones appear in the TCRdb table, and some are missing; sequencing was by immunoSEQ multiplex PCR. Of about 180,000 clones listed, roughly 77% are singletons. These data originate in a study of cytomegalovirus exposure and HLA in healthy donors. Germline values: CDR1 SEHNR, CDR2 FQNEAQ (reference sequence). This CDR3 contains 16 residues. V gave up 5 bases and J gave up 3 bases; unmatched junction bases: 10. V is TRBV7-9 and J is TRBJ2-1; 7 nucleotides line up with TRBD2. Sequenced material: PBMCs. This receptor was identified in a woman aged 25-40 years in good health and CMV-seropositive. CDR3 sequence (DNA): TGTGCCAGCAGCCCCTGGCGGGGGAGCCTCTACAATGAGCAGTTCTTC. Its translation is CASSPWRGSLYNEQFF.